This is a list of T cell receptor beta chains from one sample in a study of high-grade serous ovarian cancer treatment subgroups. This table comes from immunoSEQ multiplex PCR, and its TCRdb copy is limited to in-frame clones, with some not included. The sample has roughly 5,200 clones; over 60% are singletons. Sequenced sample: tumor tissue. The receptors here all came from a human donor with high-grade serous ovarian cancer. The CDR3 runs from the conserved cysteine through the conserved F or W. A D gene is named only where the DNA matches it firmly. Expanded clones are given a class, and other clones once, few, many or no size at all.

j_call clone_size d_call v_call cdr3_aa cdr3_nt
TRBJ2-2 - - TRBV10-1 CASSASGNTGELFF TGCGCCAGCAGTGCATCAGGGAACACCGGGGAGCTGTTTTTT
TRBJ1-4 - - TRBV29-1 CSARGGTNEKLFF TGCAGCGCCCGTGGGGGAACTAATGAAAAACTGTTTTTT
TRBJ2-7 - - TRBV4-3 CASSQDGLARLYEQYF TGCGCCAGCAGCCAAGATGGGCTAGCTAGGTTATACGAGCAGTACTTC
TRBJ1-6 - TRBD1 TRBV19 CASSTEGQGSPLHF TGTGCCAGTTCCACCGAGGGACAGGGCTCACCCCTCCACTTT
TRBJ1-4 - - TRBV6-1 CASSEASPGETRLFF TGTGCCAGCAGTGAAGCGAGCCCAGGGGAAACTAGACTGTTTTTT
TRBJ2-7 few - TRBV2 CASSELRGLDEQYF TGTGCCAGCAGTGAACTTAGGGGCCTGGACGAGCAGTACTTC
TRBJ2-7 - - TRBV7-2 CASSLHKGSYEQYF TGTGCCAGCAGCTTACATAAGGGGTCCTACGAGCAGTACTTC
TRBJ2-5 - - TRBV18 CASSSPRLQETQYF TGTGCCAGCTCATCCCCGAGACTCCAAGAGACCCAGTACTTC
TRBJ1-3 - - TRBV30 CAWKFPGNTIYF TGTGCCTGGAAGTTTCCTGGAAACACCATATATTTT
TRBJ2-5 - - TRBV19 CASSPTTGWGETQYF TGTGCCAGTAGTCCGACCACAGGGTGGGGAGAGACCCAGTACTTC
TRBJ1-4 - - TRBV14 CASSQDARTDFSTTNEKLFF TGTGCCAGCAGCCAAGATGCCCGGACAGATTTTTCCACAACTAATGAAAAACTGTTTTTT
TRBJ1-5 few - TRBV4-1 CASSLRTGGNQPQHF TGCGCCAGCAGCCTCCGGACGGGGGGCAATCAGCCCCAGCATTTT
TRBJ2-1 - - TRBV14 CASSQDIVRGYTYNEQFF TGTGCCAGCAGCCAAGATATAGTTAGGGGGTACACCTACAATGAGCAGTTCTTC
TRBJ1-1 once TRBD1 TRBV4-3 CASSQDRGLNTEAFF TGCGCCAGCAGCCAGGACAGGGGGCTAAACACTGAAGCTTTCTTT
TRBJ2-2 - - TRBV28 CASSGQNTGELFF TGTGCCAGCAGTGGACAGAACACCGGGGAGCTGTTTTTT
TRBJ2-1 - TRBD2 TRBV18 CASSPQASGNEQFF TGTGCCAGCTCACCACAGGCTAGCGGGAATGAGCAGTTCTTC
TRBJ1-1 - - TRBV19 CASSMTAGTEAFF TGTGCCAGTAGTATGACTGCGGGCACTGAAGCTTTCTTT
TRBJ1-5 - - TRBV5-5 CASSLVIKGQPQHF TGTGCCAGCAGCTTGGTCATCAAAGGTCAGCCCCAGCATTTT
TRBJ2-3 once - TRBV4-3 CASSQDSGSDKDTQYF TGCGCCAGCAGCCAAGATTCGGGAAGTGACAAAGATACGCAGTATTTT
TRBJ2-7 - TRBD1 TRBV7-6 CASSPNRGQGVFNEQYF TGTGCCAGCAGCCCCAATAGGGGACAGGGGGTATTCAACGAGCAGTACTTC
TRBJ1-3 - - TRBV10-2 CASSESPLEGNTIYF TGCGCCAGCAGTGAGTCTCCCTTAGAGGGAAACACCATATATTTT
TRBJ1-5 - - TRBV5-6 CASSLRGRNQPQHF TGTGCCAGCAGCTTACGGGGACGGAATCAGCCCCAGCATTTT
TRBJ2-5 - TRBD2 TRBV7-6 CASSPYGGARSETQYF TGTGCCAGCAGCCCGTACGGGGGGGCTAGGTCAGAGACCCAGTACTTC
TRBJ2-3 - TRBD1 TRBV4-3 CASSQDNRQGDTQYF TGCGCCAGCAGCCAGGATAACCGACAGGGGGATACGCAGTATTTT
TRBJ1-4 few - TRBV18 CASSGRLNEKLFF TGTGCCAGCTCCGGACGGCTCAATGAAAAACTGTTTTTT
TRBJ2-3 - - TRBV7-6 CASSLGGSGGSDTQYF TGTGCCAGCAGCTTAGGGGGAAGCGGTGGCTCCGATACGCAGTATTTT
TRBJ1-1 - - TRBV28 CASSLGGAPRNTEAFF TGTGCCAGCAGTTTAGGGGGAGCGCCTAGAAACACTGAAGCTTTCTTT
TRBJ1-3 - - TRBV2 CASSVTGNTIYF TGTGCCAGCAGTGTCACCGGAAACACCATATATTTT
TRBJ2-3 - TRBD2 TRBV7-2 CASGGWTSGTDTQYF TGTGCCAGCGGGGGGTGGACTAGCGGGACAGATACGCAGTATTTT
TRBJ1-6 - - TRBV12-5 CASGLLRDSPLHF TGTGCTAGTGGTTTACTCAGGGATTCACCCCTCCACTTT
TRBJ1-1 - - TRBV7-3 CASSLNGQHTEAFF TGTGCCAGCAGCCTGAATGGACAGCACACTGAAGCTTTCTTT
TRBJ2-5 - TRBD1 TRBV7-9 CASSLLGQVGETQYF TGTGCCAGCAGCTTACTTGGACAGGTCGGGGAGACCCAGTACTTC
TRBJ1-2 - - TRBV5-8 CASSLGVVRRSPSYGYTF TGTGCCAGCAGCTTGGGAGTTGTCAGACGGTCTCCTTCCTATGGCTACACCTTC
TRBJ1-1 few TRBD1 TRBV29-1 CSVEGTDNTEAFF TGCAGCGTTGAGGGGACAGACAACACTGAAGCTTTCTTT
TRBJ1-6 - - TRBV19 CASSIRARLTGYNSPLHF TGTGCCAGTAGTATTCGAGCTCGGTTGACAGGATATAATTCACCCCTCCACTTT
TRBJ2-1 - - TRBV29-1 CSVDLDEQFF TGCAGCGTTGACCTTGATGAGCAGTTCTTC
TRBJ1-2 - - TRBV2 CASSDHGNYGYTF TGTGCCAGCAGTGACCATGGAAACTATGGCTACACCTTC
TRBJ2-6 - - TRBV5-4 CASSLVRRTGANVLTF TGTGCCAGCAGCTTGGTCAGGAGGACTGGGGCCAACGTCCTGACTTTC
TRBJ2-7 - - TRBV5-6 CASSLDIDTYEQYF TGTGCCAGCAGCTTGGACATCGACACCTACGAGCAGTACTTC
TRBJ2-5 - - TRBV5-5 CASSLGRLETQYF TGTGCCAGCAGCTTGGGACGGCTAGAGACCCAGTACTTC
TRBJ1-4 - - TRBV6-1 CASSVSGANEKLFF TGTGCCAGCAGTGTCTCAGGGGCTAATGAAAAACTGTTTTTT
TRBJ2-3 - - TRBV27 CASTGLGTADTQYF TGTGCCAGCACCGGTCTCGGTACTGCAGATACGCAGTATTTT
TRBJ1-1 - TRBD1 TRBV19 CATRPGTGSNTEAFF TGTGCCACTCGTCCCGGGACAGGTTCGAACACTGAAGCTTTCTTT
TRBJ2-5 - TRBD1 TRBV4-1 CASSLRQGGETQYF TGCGCCAGCAGCCTCAGACAGGGCGGGGAGACCCAGTACTTC
TRBJ2-1 - TRBD1 TRBV27 CASRLRQGYNEQFF TGTGCCAGCCGCCTTCGACAGGGGTACAATGAGCAGTTCTTC
TRBJ2-2 - - TRBV19 CASSIGAVGTGELFF TGTGCCAGTAGTATCGGGGCGGTAGGGACCGGGGAGCTGTTTTTT
TRBJ2-3 - - TRBV4-1 CASSQDQGKTDTQYF TGCGCCAGCAGCCAAGATCAGGGCAAAACAGATACGCAGTATTTT
TRBJ1-1 - - TRBV5-1 CASSFTGGVEAFF TGCGCCAGCAGCTTCACCGGGGGCGTAGAAGCTTTCTTT
TRBJ1-6 - TRBD1 TRBV4-3 CASSPVGQGASPLHF TGCGCCAGCAGCCCCGTGGGACAGGGAGCTTCACCCCTCCACTTT
TRBJ1-1 - TRBD1 TRBV6-5 CASIRTGDGEAFF TGTGCCAGCATTCGGACAGGGGACGGTGAAGCTTTCTTT
TRBJ1-5 - TRBD1 TRBV10-3 CAIKDRDDQPQHF TGTGCCATCAAAGACAGGGACGATCAGCCCCAGCATTTT
TRBJ2-3 - TRBD1 TRBV19 CASSIGFGQGADTQYF TGTGCCAGTAGTATTGGGTTCGGACAGGGAGCAGATACGCAGTATTTT
TRBJ1-2 - - TRBV4-1 CASSPIGTANYGYTF TGCGCCAGCAGCCCAATAGGGACCGCGAACTATGGCTACACCTTC
TRBJ1-1 few - TRBV18 CASSPPMGVNTEAFF TGTGCCAGCTCACCACCGATGGGAGTGAACACTGAAGCTTTCTTT
TRBJ1-2 - - TRBV7-2 CASSLAALPNYGYTF TGTGCCAGCAGCTTAGCCGCCCTACCAAACTATGGCTACACCTTC
TRBJ1-1 - - TRBV20-1 CSAPGPDEAFF TGCAGTGCCCCGGGCCCCGATGAAGCTTTCTTT
TRBJ1-1 - - TRBV5-6 CASSLEEGTGGWPEAFF TGTGCCAGCAGCTTGGAGGAAGGTACTGGGGGGTGGCCTGAAGCTTTCTTT
TRBJ2-7 - - TRBV5-1 CASSLFWIGQIYEQYF TGCGCCAGCAGCTTGTTTTGGATAGGACAGATCTACGAGCAGTACTTC
TRBJ1-1 - TRBD1 TRBV11-3 CASSYGQGTEAFF TGTGCCAGCAGCTACGGACAGGGTACTGAAGCTTTCTTT
TRBJ2-3 - TRBD1 TRBV4-3 CASSQDTGVDRDTQYF TGCGCCAGCAGCCAAGATACAGGGGTAGATAGAGATACGCAGTATTTT